There are many counts of the clone carrying this T cell receptor (beta chain). The antigen remains unidentified. The CDR3 is 14 amino acids. Unmatched junction bases numbered 3, after V lost 3 bases and J lost 1 base. Germline V gene data show CDR1 as SGHRS and CDR2 as YFSETQ. A sample-barcoded 5' primer and a J-beta primer mix were used in a second PCR of roughly 6 to 11 cycles. TCRdb recomputed calls from the 5' RACE reads with MiXCR, one row per CDR3 protein. The top ten hold 18% of the sample, which has 920,000 or so distinct CDR3 sequences, 40% to 45% seen once. The sample belongs to a study of blood T cells in healthy people across ages. Study context: With template switching, about one barcoded beta molecule was captured per two T cells. Points from the study as a whole: As age increased, TCR beta diversity per million T cells fell in a roughly linear fashion.

The chain recombines TRBV5-1 with TRBJ1-1; 7 nucleotides agree with TRBD1. The source of this sequence is a woman aged 55-69 years in good health. Sequencing input: blood. DNA for the CDR3: TGCGCCAGCAGCTGGACAGGCCCGAACACTGAAGCTTTCTTT. Residues: CASSWTGPNTEAFF.